Below, 9 T cell receptor beta chains from the same sample are listed, as sequenced in a study of T cell clonality in common variable immunodeficiency. Only in-frame clones appear in the TCRdb table, and some are missing; sequencing was by immunoSEQ multiplex PCR. The record shows tens of thousands of clones for this sample, with no singletons present. The sequencing sample was made of peripheral blood mononuclear cells. These receptors originate from a person between 18 and 75 years old in good health.

About this clone: The CDR3 is cut off 3 residues early in the read; its end comes from the germline J gene. This chain connects TRBV19 to TRBJ1-2; D possibly corresponds to TRBD1 (5 bases). Germline V gene sequence: CDR1 LNHDA, CDR2 SQIVND (reference sequence). CDR3 length: 14 amino acids. The sequenced part of the CDR3 DNA is TGTGCCAGTAGTCCAGGGTTTAGCTCCTACGAC. It is translated as CASSPGFSSYD. The entire CDR3 protein is CASSPGFSSYDYTF.

This clone was seen many times. The observed sequence ends 3 residues before the CDR3 terminus, with the missing tail filled in from the germline J gene. This chain connects TRBV20-1 to TRBJ2-3; TRBD2 might be the D (6 bases). V lost 1 base, J lost 4 bases, and 18 bases lay in between. Germline values: CDR1 DFQATT, CDR2 SNEGSKA (reference sequence). The CDR3 covers 16 residues. CDR3 sequence reads: CSARAPGEDESDTQYF. Incomplete CDR3 DNA: TGCAGTGCTAGAGCCCCGGGGGAGGATGAGTCAGATACG.

In this sample, this clone turned up a few times. The DNA ends 3 residues before the CDR3 does, and the rest of the CDR3 is filled in from the germline J gene. J is TRBJ2-7 and V is TRBV19; D not resolved. CDR1 and CDR2 (germline): LNHDA, SQIVND (reference sequence). This CDR3 contains 12 residues. Trimming left V 6 bases short and J 2 bases short, with 8 bases between. CDR3 DNA, as far as it was read: TGTGCCAGTAGGTCTCCGGCCTACGAG. Translated: CASRSPAYE. The CDR3 in full is CASRSPAYEQYF.

Many counts were recorded for this clone. The DNA ends 3 residues before the CDR3 does, and the rest of the CDR3 is filled in from the germline J gene. The chain employs TRBV20-1 and TRBJ2-1; 13 bases line up with TRBD2. CDR3 length: 14 amino acids. Germline CDR1 DFQATT, CDR2 SNEGSKA (reference sequence). V dropped 5 bases and J dropped 6; count of bases not matched to a gene: 4. The CDR3: CSAARTSGGNEQFF. The sequenced part of the CDR3 DNA is TGCAGTGCTGCCCGGACTAGCGGGGGCAATGAG.

This clone has at least ten counts. The read gets to within 3 residues of the CDR3 end, and the germline J gene fills in the rest. The rearrangement links TRBV6-2 or TRBV6-3 to TRBJ2-2, with 7 positions matching TRBD2. The CDR3 loop spans 14 amino acids. The germline V gene has CDR1 MNHEY and CDR2 SVGEGT. V gave up 7 bases and J gave up 1 base; unmatched junction bases: 3. The CDR3 protein is CASTGGVNTGELFF. CDR3 DNA (partial): TGTGCCAGCACTGGGGGGGTGAACACCGGGGAG.

This clone was observed at least ten times. The read stops 3 residues short of the end of the CDR3; the missing end is completed from the germline J gene. The chain has TRBV20-1 and TRBJ1-5; possibly TRBD1 for D (5 bases). The germline V and J ends were trimmed by 5 bases and 0 bases, with 11 bases remaining between them. Germline-derived CDR1 and CDR2 are DFQATT and SNEGSKA (reference sequence). The CDR3 runs 14 residues. The CDR3 spells CSAGGHYSNQPQHF. CDR3 DNA, as far as it was read: TGCAGTGCTGGTGGACACTATAGCAATCAGCCC.

This clone was recorded at least ten times. The CDR3 bases that were read are TGTGCCTGGAGTGTATTTCTTGGGGCGACCGGGGAG. Its translation is CAWSVFLGATGE. The full CDR3 protein reads CAWSVFLGATGELFF. V and J are TRBV30 and TRBJ2-2, with D maybe TRBD1 (5 bases). The CDR3 goes on 3 residues after the read ends, and that part is filled in from the germline J gene. Germline CDR1 and CDR2: GTSNPN and SVGIG (reference sequence). The CDR3 has 15 residues. The V gene lost 0 bases and the J gene lost 5 bases, with 13 bases spanning the gap.

This clone came up many times. The CDR3 end falls 3 residues outside the read, so it is completed with the germline J gene. This chain links TRBV2 with TRBJ1-2; D gene uncertain. The CDR3 covers 14 residues. Looked up from germline, CDR1 is SNHLY and CDR2 is FYNNEI. The CDR3 DNA, read in part, is TGTGCCAGCCTCCCCACCACAGAAGTAGGAGGC. Translation: CASLPTTEVGG. In full, the CDR3 is CASLPTTEVGGYTF.

Worth noting for this clone: The read ends 3 residues early relative to the CDR3; the germline J gene fills the gap. This chain connects TRBV5-8 to TRBJ2-3, with TRBD1 matching over 7 bases. Per the germline V gene, CDR1 is SGHTS and CDR2 is YDEGEE. With V trimmed by 1 base and J by 4 bases, 6 bases remained unmatched. The CDR3 runs to 15 residues. Partial CDR3 DNA: TGTGCCAGCAGCTTGCTACAGGGGACCGCAGATACG. Its protein is CASSLLQGTADT. The full-length CDR3 reads as CASSLLQGTADTQYF.